This T cell receptor (beta chain) was identified in a study of T cell responses to AZD1222 COVID-19 vaccine. The study, taken as a whole, reports: After the peak T cell response, and only then, were repertoires sampled. Spike-spanning, vaccine-associated CD4 TCRs were dominant at 160-218 and 743-854. Unmutated variant regions are reportedly the target of nearly half of TCRs that are spike-specific. Elevations in Spike-specific TCR breadth and depth followed administration of two AZD1222 doses.

CDR1 LGHDT and CDR2 YNNKEL come from the germline V gene (reference sequence). The V end was cut by 3 bases, the J end by 1 base, with 3 bases between. The CDR3 has 12 residues. On this clone: Its antigen is not known.

Assay used: immunoSEQ multiplex PCR; TCRdb lists only in-frame clones, some missing. The sample lists roughly 130,000 clones, about 86% seen once, with more than 10% in the top ten. The rearrangement joins TRBV3-1 (or the pseudogene TRBV3-2) to TRBJ1-1, with no clear D. This sequence was found in an adult in good health. Specimen: peripheral blood, collected on day 0 of AZD1222 vaccination. The CDR3, as DNA: TGTGCCAGCAGCCACAGGAACACTGAAGCTTTCTTT. Amino acid sequence: CASSHRNTEAFF.